This T cell receptor (beta chain) was identified in a study of blood T cells in healthy people across ages. The CDR3 loop spans 16 amino acids. Germline V gene data show CDR1 as MNHEY and CDR2 as SVGAGI. Trimming pared 10 bases from V and 1 base from J, leaving 21 bases between. General study results and limits: Per-million-T-cell TCR beta diversity fell roughly linearly with age. Among long-lived donors, naive CD4+ cells were more numerous and diversity higher than in aged donors.

To note about this clonotype: Its target is not known.

Primers used in a second PCR of about 6 to 11 cycles were a sample-barcoded 5' primer and a J-beta primer mix. Every sample gave at least 2.5 million paired-end reads containing CDR3. TCRdb reanalysed the 5' RACE reads using MiXCR and keeps one entry per CDR3 protein. Among around 1.7 million distinct CDR3 sequences listed, over 25% were seen once. Specimen: blood. This receptor was obtained from a woman aged 30 to 39 in good health. This chain joins TRBV6-5 and TRBJ2-3; tentative D call: TRBD2 (7 bases). CDR3 coding DNA: TGTGCCACTTCTCGTCCTCCGGGGGGCCGCACAGATACGCAGTATTTT. Its translation is CATSRPPGGRTDTQYF.